The sequence of this T cell receptor (beta chain) was determined in a study of blood T cell repertoires in COVID-19. On the study more broadly: Italy, Spain and the United States were the sources of the convalescent and acute COVID-19 samples.

Sequencing used immunoSEQ multiplex PCR; TCRdb keeps in-frame clones, though not all of them. The sample lists 70,000 to 95,000 clones; around 92% were seen once. A single count supports this clone. Specimen: peripheral blood. The sequence derives from a woman aged 55-70 years with active COVID-19.

CDR3 bases: TGTGCCAGTAGTATAGAGGCAGGCCCAAGGACTGAAGCTTTCTTT. Amino acid sequence: CASSIEAGPRTEAFF. The chain uses TRBV19 and TRBJ1-1; D is ambiguous. This CDR3 spans 15 amino acids. Germline CDR1 is LNHDA and CDR2 is SQIVND (reference sequence). V lost 0 bases and J lost 5, with 13 bases in between.